These 21 T cell receptor beta chains came from one sample sequenced in a study of cytomegalovirus exposure and HLA in healthy donors. TCRdb's table, derived via immunoSEQ multiplex PCR, lists solely in-frame clones and lacks some. The sample holds around 400,000 clones, around 86% seen once. Sequenced input: PBMCs. The receptor set was obtained from a woman aged 18-29 years in good health and CMV-seronegative.

The genes are TRBV15 and TRBJ2-7; 12 positions agree with TRBD1. The germline CDR1 and CDR2 sequences are LNHNV and YYDKDF (reference sequence). J was trimmed by 0 bases and V by 3 bases; bases with no gene match: 9. CDR3 length: 18 residues. The CDR3 DNA reads as TGTGCCACCAGCAGGAGGGACAGGGGGCTTAGGGGCTCCTACGAGCAGTACTTC. Translating gives CATSRRDRGLRGSYEQYF.

The table lists this clone with a few counts. The chain carries TRBV2 and TRBJ2-1; 8 bases align to TRBD2. The length of the CDR3 is 17 residues. V dropped 1 base and J dropped 0; count of bases not matched to a gene: 5. Per the germline V gene, CDR1 is SNHLY and CDR2 is FYNNEI. CDR3 sequence (DNA): TGTGCCAGCAGTGAAGATAAGCGGGGGAGCTCCTACAATGAGCAGTTCTTC. It translates to CASSEDKRGSSYNEQFF.

The chain couples TRBV19 to TRBJ2-7; tentatively, D is TRBD2 (5 bases). Germline V gene sequence: CDR1 LNHDA, CDR2 SQIVND (reference sequence). V was clipped by 5 bases and J by 0 bases, with 14 bases between them. The CDR3 runs 15 residues. CDR3 in amino acids: CASSGLGGASYEQYF. Written as DNA, the CDR3 is TGTGCCAGTAGTGGTTTAGGAGGCGCCTCCTACGAGCAGTACTTC.

This chain connects TRBV10-2 to TRBJ1-1; 7 bases match TRBD1. The CDR3 is 15 amino acids. The trim removed 4 bases at V and 0 bases at J, leaving 5 bases unmatched. Germline CDR1 reads WSHSY; CDR2 reads SAAADI. The CDR3 DNA is TGCGCCAGCAGTGGGACAGGATACATGAACACTGAAGCTTTCTTT. Residues: CASSGTGYMNTEAFF.

This chain links TRBV27 with TRBJ1-1; D uncertain. The germline V and J ends were trimmed by 2 bases and 5 bases, with 12 bases remaining between them. Germline V CDR1 and CDR2: MNHEY, SMNVEV (reference sequence). CDR3 length: 14 amino acids. The CDR3 DNA reads as TGTGCCAGCAGTTTAGGAAGGGCGGGAACTGAAGCTTTCTTT. Residues: CASSLGRAGTEAFF.

In this sample, this clone turned up once. The rearrangement joins TRBV5-1 to TRBJ2-6, with a possible D match to TRBD1 (5 bases). Germline assignment: CDR1 SGHRS and CDR2 YFSETQ. There are 18 residues in the CDR3. Deletions cut 0 bases from V and 1 base from J, with 14 bases between. The CDR3 sequence is CASSLVSGLISGANVLTF. CDR3 in DNA: TGCGCCAGCAGCTTGGTGTCAGGGTTGATTTCTGGGGCCAACGTCCTGACTTTC.

This chain connects TRBV27 to TRBJ2-3; 16 bases agree with TRBD2. CDR1 is MNHEY, CDR2 SMNVEV, per germline (reference sequence). This CDR3 spans 18 amino acids. V shed 8 bases and J 5 bases; nucleotides not matched to a gene: 13. This chain's CDR3 is CASSFFGTSGGAVDTQYF. The CDR3 bases are TGTGCCAGCTCTTTCTTTGGGACTAGCGGGGGGGCCGTAGATACGCAGTATTTT.

Here the CDR3 reads CASRPQDVSPLHF. The DNA for the CDR3 is TGTGCCAGCAGACCACAGGATGTCTCACCCCTCCACTTT. The gene calls are TRBV6-1 and TRBJ1-6, with D possibly being TRBD1 (5 bases). The CDR3 has 13 amino acids. Germline V gives CDR1 MNHNS, CDR2 SASEGT. V was clipped by 6 bases and J by 10 bases, with 13 bases between them.

The chain links TRBV6-5 to TRBJ1-2; 8 bases line up with TRBD1. Germline-derived CDR1 and CDR2 are MNHEY and SVGAGI. J lost 4 bases, V lost 4 bases, and 11 bases had no gene match. The CDR3 has 16 amino acids. The CDR3 nucleotides read TGTGCCAGCAGTTTACTCAGGGCAGGGGGCAGCTATGGCTACACCTTC. Translating it yields CASSLLRAGGSYGYTF.

The chain uses TRBV11-1 and TRBJ2-1; 13 nucleotides align to TRBD2. The CDR3 sequence is 15 residues long. The germline V gene has CDR1 SGHAT and CDR2 FQDESV (reference sequence). The V gene end was trimmed by 5 bases and the J gene end by 6 bases; junction bases not matched to a gene: 4. CDR3: CASSQGLAGINEQFF. The CDR3 DNA reads TGTGCCAGCAGCCAGGGACTAGCGGGGATCAATGAGCAGTTCTTC. The whole variable domain, filled in from reference TRBV11-1 and TRBJ2-1, reads EAEVAQSPRYKITEKSQAVAFWCDPISGHATLYWYRQILGQGPELLVQFQDESVVDDSQLPKDRFSAERLKGVDSTLKIQPAELGDSAMYLCASSQGLAGINEQFFGPGTRLTVL.

The genes are TRBV19 and TRBJ2-7; TRBD1 agrees at 9 bases. The junction had 10 bases not matched to a gene; V was cut back by 5 bases and J by 5 bases. Per germline, CDR1 LNHDA and CDR2 SQIVND (reference sequence). There are 15 residues in the CDR3. The CDR3 bases are TGTGCCAGTAGTCCACAGGGGGCGATGAAGAACGAGCAGTACTTC. It translates to CASSPQGAMKNEQYF.

This clone was detected only a few times. V is TRBV2 and J is TRBJ1-2, with 8 bases identical to TRBD1. CDR3 length: 14 residues. The germline CDR1 and CDR2 sequences are SNHLY and FYNNEI. Trimming at V came to 10 bases and at J to 0 bases, leaving 7 bases not matched to a gene. CDR3 nucleotides: TGTGCCATCCCGGACAGGGAAGCTAACTATGGCTACACCTTC. Residues: CAIPDREANYGYTF.

This clone was observed a few times. This chain links TRBV2 with TRBJ1-5; tentative D call: TRBD1 (6 bases). The germline CDR1 and CDR2 sequences are SNHLY and FYNNEI. The V gene lost 10 bases and the J gene lost 7 bases, with 17 bases spanning the gap. CDR3 size: 13 residues. For the CDR3, the DNA is TGTGCCAACAGACAGGACCAGGGCCAGCCCCAGCATTTT. It codes for CANRQDQGQPQHF. The whole variable domain, filled in from reference TRBV2 and TRBJ1-5, reads EPEVTQTPSHQVTQMGQEVILRCVPISNHLYFYWYRQILGQKVEFLVSFYNNEISEKSEIFDDQFSVERPDGSNFTLKIRSTKLEDSAMYFCANRQDQGQPQHFGDGTRLSIL.

V is TRBV27 and J is TRBJ2-1; TRBD1 agrees at 11 bases. The V gene end was trimmed by 4 bases and the J gene end by 7 bases; junction bases not matched to a gene: 3. CDR3 length: 14 amino acids. The germline gives CDR1 MNHEY, CDR2 SMNVEV (reference sequence). Here the CDR3 DNA reads TGTGCCAGCAGTTACGGGACAGGGGGTAATGAGCAGTTCTTC. This encodes CASSYGTGGNEQFF.

J is TRBJ2-7 and V is TRBV5-4; 11 bases agree with TRBD2. Germline V gives CDR1 SGHNT, CDR2 YYREEE (reference sequence). The V gene end was trimmed by 4 bases and the J gene end by 5 bases; junction bases not matched to a gene: 8. This CDR3 spans 15 amino acids. The CDR3 region is CASSQGGLAVDEQYF. The CDR3 bases are TGTGCCAGCAGCCAGGGGGGACTAGCGGTCGACGAGCAGTACTTC.

The genes are TRBV6-5 and TRBJ2-1; D unresolved. The CDR3 consists of 15 residues. Trimming removed 0 bases at V and 2 bases at J, with 8 bases between. CDR1 MNHEY and CDR2 SVGAGI come from the germline V gene. This chain's CDR3 is CASSYSWRTYNEQFF. As DNA, the CDR3 is TGTGCCAGCAGTTACTCGTGGCGGACCTACAATGAGCAGTTCTTC.

V usage is TRBV7-9 and J usage is TRBJ1-1, with TRBD1 matching over 10 bases. Germline V gives CDR1 SEHNR, CDR2 FQNEAQ (reference sequence). V dropped 6 bases and J dropped 4; count of bases not matched to a gene: 5. The CDR3 has 14 residues. CDR3 DNA sequence: TGTGCCAGCAGATCGTGGACAGGGGGCACTGAAGCTTTCTTT. Its translation: CASRSWTGGTEAFF.

This rearrangement joins TRBV19 to TRBJ2-1, with 13 positions matching TRBD2. This CDR3 has 16 residues. In germline, CDR1 is LNHDA, CDR2 SQIVND (reference sequence). V was clipped by 5 bases and J by 5 bases; unmatched bases: 6. CDR3 protein: CASSLLAGGLDNEQFF. In nucleotides, the CDR3 is TGTGCCAGTAGTTTACTAGCGGGAGGGTTAGACAATGAGCAGTTCTTC.

The chain uses TRBV27 and TRBJ2-7; the match to TRBD1 covers 8 bases. The CDR3 length is 13 residues. J lost 4 bases, V lost 4 bases, and 3 bases had no gene match. Germline-derived CDR1 and CDR2 are MNHEY and SMNVEV (reference sequence). The DNA of the CDR3 is TGTGCCAGCAGTTCAGGGGGCCGGTACGAGCAGTACTTC. Its translation: CASSSGGRYEQYF.

V usage is TRBV9 and J usage is TRBJ2-1, with TRBD2 matching over 9 bases. Germline assignment: CDR1 SGDLS and CDR2 YYNGEE. The CDR3 is 16 amino acids. The V segment lost 4 bases and the J segment 6 bases; nucleotides outside the gene matches: 11. This chain's CDR3 is CASSPQDLAGLNEQFF. The DNA of the CDR3 is TGTGCCAGCAGCCCCCAAGACCTAGCGGGACTCAATGAGCAGTTCTTC.

V and J are TRBV6-1 and TRBJ1-6; TRBD1 is a possible D gene (6 bases). Germline CDR1 and CDR2: MNHNS and SASEGT. The CDR3 runs 15 residues. The V end was cut by 6 bases, the J end by 6 bases, with 15 bases between. CDR3 sequence: CASRTPRDINSPLHF. In DNA, the CDR3 is TGTGCCAGCAGGACACCCCGGGACATTAATTCACCCCTCCACTTT.